The 8 T cell receptor beta chains in this list originate from one sample, sequenced in a study of cytomegalovirus exposure and HLA in healthy donors. Some clones are missing from TCRdb's copy, which holds only in-frame ones; the method was immunoSEQ multiplex PCR. Seen here are around 190,000 clones, 86% observed once, and the top ten hold more than 1.1%. The sample was PBMCs. All receptors derive from a woman aged 18-29 years in good health and CMV-seronegative.

The chain has TRBV7-9 and TRBJ2-4, with D perhaps TRBD2 (5 bases). The CDR3 sequence is 16 residues long. The germline gives CDR1 SEHNR, CDR2 FQNEAQ (reference sequence). Trimming left V 5 bases short and J 0 bases short, with 14 bases between. Here the CDR3 reads CASSPGAGKAKNIQYF. The CDR3 nucleotides read TGTGCCAGCAGCCCAGGCGCCGGGAAAGCCAAAAACATTCAGTACTTC.

V usage is TRBV19 and J usage is TRBJ2-7, with 9 bases lining up with TRBD1. V lost 3 bases to trimming and J lost 6 bases; unmatched junction nucleotides: 12. The CDR3 spans 16 residues. CDR1 LNHDA and CDR2 SQIVND come from the germline V gene (reference sequence). The chain's CDR3 is CASSISLDRGSSEQYF. Written as DNA, the CDR3 is TGTGCCAGTAGTATCTCCCTGGACAGGGGATCTTCCGAGCAGTACTTC.

The chain couples TRBV9 to TRBJ2-1, with 9 bases matching TRBD1. CDR1 SGDLS and CDR2 YYNGEE come from the germline V gene. There are 14 residues in the CDR3. V trimming: 1 base; J trimming: 7 bases; junction bases outside the gene matches: 3. The CDR3 DNA reads as TGTGCCAGCAGCGTATGGACAGGGGATAATGAGCAGTTCTTC. Its protein is CASSVWTGDNEQFF.

The rearrangement uses TRBV6-5 and TRBJ1-1, with D maybe TRBD1 (6 bases). Trimming removed 5 bases from V and 1 base from J, with 14 bases in between. CDR1 and CDR2 (germline): MNHEY, SVGAGI. The CDR3 runs to 15 residues. CDR3 nucleotide sequence: TGTGCCAGCAGTCGACAGGCTAAACCGAACACTGAAGCTTTCTTT. Its protein product is CASSRQAKPNTEAFF.

For this clone: Other DNA sequences in this sample translate to the same CDR3. This chain connects TRBV2 to TRBJ1-5; 9 bases are a match to TRBD1. After removal of 4 bases from V and 2 bases from J, the junction contained 0 bases not matched to a gene. The length of the CDR3 is 14 residues. Per germline, CDR1 SNHLY and CDR2 FYNNEI. The CDR3 nucleotides are TGTGCCAGCAGTGGACAGGGGGGCAATCAGCCCCAGCATTTT. Translated: CASSGQGGNQPQHF.

The genes are TRBV7-6 and TRBJ2-1, with TRBD1 identical over 7 bases. The CDR3 sequence is 15 residues long. Germline-derived CDR1 and CDR2 are SGHVS and FNYEAQ. Trimming at V came to 3 bases and at J to 4 bases, leaving 6 bases not matched to a gene. In DNA, the CDR3 is TGTGCCAGCAGCTTCAGGGACAGAACATACAATGAGCAGTTCTTC. It is translated as CASSFRDRTYNEQFF.

The V call is TRBV7-8, the J call TRBJ2-7, with D uncertain. Germline CDR1 SGHVS, CDR2 FQNEAQ. Trimming pared 5 bases from V and 2 bases from J, leaving 7 bases between. The CDR3 runs to 12 residues. CDR3 nucleotides: TGTGCCAGCAGCGTGACAACCTACGAGCAGTACTTC. Translated, it gives CASSVTTYEQYF.

In its sample, this clone was seen a few times. The rearrangement uses TRBV30 and TRBJ1-3, with 8 bases fitting TRBD1. CDR3 size: 17 residues. Trimming cost V 0 bases and J 2 bases; bases outside gene matches: 9. Germline-derived CDR1 and CDR2 are GTSNPN and SVGIG (reference sequence). The CDR3 DNA reads as TGTGCCTGGAGTGTATGGACAGGGAGCCCCCCTGGAAACACCATATATTTT. It encodes CAWSVWTGSPPGNTIYF.